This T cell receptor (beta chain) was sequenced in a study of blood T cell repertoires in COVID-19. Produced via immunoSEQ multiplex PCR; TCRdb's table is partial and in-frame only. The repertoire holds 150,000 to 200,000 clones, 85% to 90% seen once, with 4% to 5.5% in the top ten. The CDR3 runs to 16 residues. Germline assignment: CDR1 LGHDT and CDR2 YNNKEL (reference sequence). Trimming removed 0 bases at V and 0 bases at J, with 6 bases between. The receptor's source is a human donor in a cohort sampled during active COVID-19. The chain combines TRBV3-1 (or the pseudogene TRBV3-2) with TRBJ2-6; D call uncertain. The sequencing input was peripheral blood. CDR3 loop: CASSQELISGANVLTF. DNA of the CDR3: TGTGCCAGCAGCCAAGAACTGATCTCTGGGGCCAACGTCCTGACTTTC.